A selection of T cell receptor beta chains follows, all from one sample in a study of blood T cell repertoires in COVID-19. The table came from immunoSEQ multiplex PCR; TCRdb's copy has only in-frame clones and leaves some out. The data hold approximately 50,000 clones, with around 81% observed a single time. Sequencing was carried out using peripheral blood. The source is a woman older than 75 with COVID-19, enrolled during active disease. CDR3s include the opening cysteine and the closing phenylalanine or tryptophan. Fields, in order: J gene, D gene, clone size, V gene, CDR3 DNA, CDR3 protein. The D gene is left open where the match is weak. The size of a clone is reported for some rows only, either as once, few or many, or as a class for expanded clones.

>TRBJ2-7|TRBD1|once|TRBV7-8
TGTGCCAGCAGCTCAAGGACAGGGATATACGAGCAGTACTTC
CASSSRTGIYEQYF
>TRBJ2-5|TRBD2|NA|TRBV6-5
TGTGCCAGCAGGGGACTAGCGGGCGGAGAGACCCAGTACTTC
CASRGLAGGETQYF
>TRBJ2-5|NA|NA|TRBV4-1
TGCGCCAGTAGCGGACAGCAAGAGACCCAGTACTTC
CASSGQQETQYF
>TRBJ2-3|TRBD1|NA|TRBV7-6
TGTGCCAGCAGCTTAGCGCACGGGACAGCAGATACGCAGTATTTT
CASSLAHGTADTQYF
>TRBJ2-7|NA|NA|TRBV6-5
TGTGCCAGCTTCAGGGATCCCTACGAGCAGTACTTC
CASFRDPYEQYF
>TRBJ1-5|TRBD1|NA|TRBV19
TGTGCCAGTAGCCGGACAGGAACCTATCAGCCCCAGCATTTT
CASSRTGTYQPQHF
>TRBJ2-3|TRBD2|NA|TRBV7-2
TGTGCCAGCAGCCTTGGACTAGCGTCCGGAAATACGCAGTATTTT
CASSLGLASGNTQYF
>TRBJ1-1|NA|NA|TRBV3-1/TRBV3-2
TGTGCCAGCAGGCAAGTGGGGGCGAACACTGAAGCTTTCTTT
CASRQVGANTEAFF
>TRBJ2-3|TRBD1|NA|TRBV2
TGTGCCAGCAGTGTACAGGGGGCCGCAGATACGCAGTATTTT
CASSVQGAADTQYF
>TRBJ2-3|TRBD1|NA|TRBV19
TGTGCCAGCCGGGACAGGGGGGCTAGCACAGATACGCAGTATTTT
CASRDRGASTDTQYF
>TRBJ2-7|TRBD1|NA|TRBV7-9
TGTGCCAGCAGGAAACCGGGACAGGGAAGTGACGAGCAGTACTTC
CASRKPGQGSDEQYF
>TRBJ1-1|NA|NA|TRBV5-5
TGTGCCAGCAGCTTGTGGGGAGGGGATACTGAAGCTTTCTTT
CASSLWGGDTEAFF
>TRBJ1-1|NA|once|TRBV30
TGTGCCTGGACAAGGGGATTGAACACTGAAGCTTTCTTT
CAWTRGLNTEAFF
>TRBJ2-2|TRBD2|NA|TRBV27
TGTGCCAGCAGTTTCCGACTAGCGCACACCGGGGAGCTGTTTTTT
CASSFRLAHTGELFF
>TRBJ1-5|NA|NA|TRBV2
TGTGCCAGCAGCTTAACAGGGATGGGGAATCAGCCCCAGCATTTT
CASSLTGMGNQPQHF
>TRBJ1-5|TRBD1|NA|TRBV6-5
TGTGCCAGCACAACAGGGGGCGAGCTGCCCCAGCATTTT
CASTTGGELPQHF
>TRBJ2-3|NA|NA|TRBV18
TGTGCCAGCTCATCTGTGGCTAGTTCTGATACGCAGTATTTT
CASSSVASSDTQYF
>TRBJ2-1|NA|NA|TRBV11-3
TGTGCCAGCAGCTTAGCTGACGGGAGTAATGAGCAGTTCTTC
CASSLADGSNEQFF
>TRBJ2-7|TRBD2|NA|TRBV3-1/TRBV3-2
TGTGCCAGCAGCCCCACCCGGACTAGCGGGAGGCGGGACGAGCAGTACTTC
CASSPTRTSGRRDEQYF
>TRBJ1-6|TRBD1|NA|TRBV5-4
TGTGCCAGCAGCTCAAACTGGGACAGACACAATTCACCCCTCCACTTT
CASSSNWDRHNSPLHF
>TRBJ2-4|TRBD2|once|TRBV7-3
TGTGCCAGCAGCCCTCGGGAGGGGGGCAAAAACATTCAGTACTTC
CASSPREGGKNIQYF